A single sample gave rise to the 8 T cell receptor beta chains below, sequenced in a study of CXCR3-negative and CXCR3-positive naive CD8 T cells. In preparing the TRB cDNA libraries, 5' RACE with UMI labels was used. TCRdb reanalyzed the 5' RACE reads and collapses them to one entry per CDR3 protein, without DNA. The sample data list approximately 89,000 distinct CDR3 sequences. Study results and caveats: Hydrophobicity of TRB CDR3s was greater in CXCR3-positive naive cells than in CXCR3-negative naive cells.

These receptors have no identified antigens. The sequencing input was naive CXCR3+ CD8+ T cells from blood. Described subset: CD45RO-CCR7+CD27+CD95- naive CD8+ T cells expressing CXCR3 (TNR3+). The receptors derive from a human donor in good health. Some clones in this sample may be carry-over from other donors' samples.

The CDR3 sequence: CASSLGNTYEQYF. This rearrangement joins TRBV5-1 to TRBJ2-7. The CDR3 has 13 amino acids. In germline, CDR1 is SGHRS, CDR2 YFSETQ.

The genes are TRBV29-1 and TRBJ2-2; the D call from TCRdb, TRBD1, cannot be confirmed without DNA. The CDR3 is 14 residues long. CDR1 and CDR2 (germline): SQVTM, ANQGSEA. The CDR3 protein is CSVPGQGHTGELFF.

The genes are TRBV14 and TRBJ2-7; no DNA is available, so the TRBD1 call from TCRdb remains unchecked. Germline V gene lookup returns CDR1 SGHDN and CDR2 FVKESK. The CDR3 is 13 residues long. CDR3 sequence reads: CASSQGGEIEQYF.

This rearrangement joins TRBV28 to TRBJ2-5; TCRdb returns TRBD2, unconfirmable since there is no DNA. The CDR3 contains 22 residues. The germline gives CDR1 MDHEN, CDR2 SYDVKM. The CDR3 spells CASSFSTALTSGGETLQETQYF.

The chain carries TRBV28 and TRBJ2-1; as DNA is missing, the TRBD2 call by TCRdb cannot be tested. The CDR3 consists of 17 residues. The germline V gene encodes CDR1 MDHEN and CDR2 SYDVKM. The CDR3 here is CASSFPSDGGPYNEQFF.

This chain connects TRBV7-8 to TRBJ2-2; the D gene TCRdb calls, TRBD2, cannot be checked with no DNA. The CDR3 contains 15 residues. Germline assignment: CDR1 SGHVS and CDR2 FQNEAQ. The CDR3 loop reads CASSLTAGGDGELFF.

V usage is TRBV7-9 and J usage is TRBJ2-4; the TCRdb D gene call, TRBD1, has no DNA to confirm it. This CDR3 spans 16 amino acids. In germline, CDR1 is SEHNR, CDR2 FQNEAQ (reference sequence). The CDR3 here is CASSSGHGIAKNIQYF.

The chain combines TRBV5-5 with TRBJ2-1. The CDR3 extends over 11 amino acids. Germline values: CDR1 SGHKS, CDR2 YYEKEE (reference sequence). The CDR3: CASSPEVEQFF.